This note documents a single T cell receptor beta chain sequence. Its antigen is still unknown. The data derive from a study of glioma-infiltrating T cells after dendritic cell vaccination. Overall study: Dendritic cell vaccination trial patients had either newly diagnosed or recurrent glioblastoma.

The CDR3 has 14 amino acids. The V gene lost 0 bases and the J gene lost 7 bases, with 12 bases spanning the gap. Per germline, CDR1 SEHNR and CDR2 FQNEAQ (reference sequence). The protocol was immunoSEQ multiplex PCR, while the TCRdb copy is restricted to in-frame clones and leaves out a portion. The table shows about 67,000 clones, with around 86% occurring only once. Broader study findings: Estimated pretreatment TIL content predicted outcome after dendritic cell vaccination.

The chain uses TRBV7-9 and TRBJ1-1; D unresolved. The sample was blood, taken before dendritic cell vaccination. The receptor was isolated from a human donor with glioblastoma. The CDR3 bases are TGTGCCAGCAGCTTAGCAGGGTCGGGAAATGAAGCTTTCTTT. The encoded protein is CASSLAGSGNEAFF.